The entry that follows covers one TCR beta chain sequence. This record comes from a study of blood T cell repertoires in COVID-19. Study-wide context: Sites in the United States, Italy and Spain provided acute and convalescent COVID-19 samples. In each case, the material was cDNA or gDNA derived from T cells, B-cell-depleted T cells, or PBMCs.

Germline V gene data show CDR1 as MNHEY and CDR2 as SVGAGI. V shed 4 bases and J shed 8 bases, with 14 bases lying between them. The CDR3 spans 13 residues. Per the authors' pipeline: Amplification with reference gene primers provided the estimates of nucleated cell counts. TCRdb's copy holds only in-frame clones and misses some; the assay was immunoSEQ multiplex PCR. Clone size and V and J calls were adopted from that table, with D and trimming inferred from the DNA. The table shows approximately 260,000 clones, with 85% to 90% occurring only once. The rearrangement uses TRBV6-5 and TRBJ1-1, with no clear D. The sequencing input was peripheral blood. The TCR sequence derives from a middle-aged woman with acute or convalescent COVID-19. CDR3 sequence: CASSSAAGGEAFF. CDR3 nucleotides: TGTGCCAGCAGTTCCGCGGCAGGAGGGGAAGCTTTCTTT.